These 10 T cell receptor beta chains share one sample of origin, sequenced in a study of OX40 agonist ivuxolimab in advanced cancers. Only in-frame clones appear in the TCRdb table, and some are missing; sequencing was by immunoSEQ multiplex PCR. In the table there are around 31,000 clones, about 90% of which are singletons. Sequenced material: CD4+ or CD8+ T cells sorted from blood, taken in a trial of the OX40 agonist ivuxolimab. The receptors shown here come from an adult with an advanced solid tumor such as melanoma, head and neck, liver or kidney cancer.

This chain connects TRBV10-2 to TRBJ1-1, with D perhaps matching TRBD1 (5 bases). The CDR3 spans 13 residues. Germline lookup yields CDR1 WSHSY and CDR2 SAAADI. Trimming left V 8 bases short and J 4 bases short, with 14 bases between. The DNA for the CDR3 is TGCGCCAGCCAGCTGGGGGTGGGCACTGAAGCTTTCTTT. Residues: CASQLGVGTEAFF.

This clone has just one count. This chain connects TRBV4-3 to TRBJ2-3; 8 bases agree with TRBD2. The trim removed 0 bases at V and 2 bases at J, leaving 13 bases unmatched. Germline V gives CDR1 LGHNA, CDR2 YSLEER. The CDR3 runs to 19 residues. CDR3 protein: CASSQDQASGGGSTDTQYF. The CDR3 nucleotides are TGCGCCAGCAGCCAAGATCAGGCGTCAGGCGGGGGGTCCACAGATACGCAGTATTTT.

This chain connects TRBV5-1 to TRBJ2-5, with TRBD2 matching 16 bases. The trim removed 3 bases at V and 4 bases at J, leaving 6 bases unmatched. The CDR3 consists of 17 residues. Germline loops: CDR1 SGHRS, CDR2 YFSETQ. CDR3 loop: CASSSGTSGRAPETQYF. CDR3 DNA: TGCGCCAGCAGCTCGGGGACTAGCGGGAGGGCCCCAGAGACCCAGTACTTC.

The chain combines TRBV27 with TRBJ2-1; D call uncertain. Germline-derived CDR1 and CDR2 are MNHEY and SMNVEV (reference sequence). V lost 5 bases, J lost 2 bases, and 10 bases lay in between. This CDR3 spans 14 amino acids. The CDR3 sequence: CASSDAHTYNEQFF. The CDR3 DNA is TGTGCCAGCAGTGATGCCCACACCTACAATGAGCAGTTCTTC.

The chain recombines TRBV11-2 with TRBJ2-7; weak D call: TRBD2 (6 bases). Per the germline V gene, CDR1 is SGHAT and CDR2 is FQNNGV. Trimming pared 1 base from V and 2 bases from J, leaving 24 bases between. The CDR3 has 19 amino acids. This CDR3 is CASSLGVGGTGLSPYEQYV. The CDR3 DNA reads as TGTGCCAGCAGCTTAGGGGTAGGAGGGACCGGGCTTAGCCCCTACGAGCAGTACGTC.

V gene TRBV6-5 combines with J gene TRBJ1-1, with a weak D call TRBD1 (6 bases). This CDR3 is 13 amino acids long. The V gene's germline CDR1 is MNHEY and CDR2 SVGAGI. V lost 6 bases and J lost 5, with 13 bases in between. The CDR3 DNA reads TGTGCCAGCAGCGTAGGGGGACGAACTGAAGCTTTCTTT. It codes for CASSVGGRTEAFF.

This sequence joins TRBV7-9 and TRBJ1-4; D is possibly TRBD1 (6 bases). The ends were cut back, 4 bases at V and 5 bases at J, with 14 bases in the middle. The CDR3 loop spans 15 amino acids. CDR1 is SEHNR and CDR2 is FQNEAQ in the germline V gene (reference sequence). CDR3 loop: CASSSSTGANEKLFF. The CDR3 nucleotides read TGTGCCAGCAGCTCTTCGACAGGCGCAAATGAAAAACTGTTTTTT.

V is TRBV4-2 and J is TRBJ2-3; the D gene is possibly TRBD2 (5 bases). V was trimmed by 1 base and J by 0 bases, leaving 8 bases between them. The CDR3 runs 15 residues. Germline V CDR1 and CDR2: LGHNA, YNFKEQ. CDR3: CASSQVEASTDTQYF. CDR3 in DNA: TGTGCCAGCAGCCAAGTGGAGGCTAGCACAGATACGCAGTATTTT.

The rearrangement links TRBV16 to TRBJ2-2; D gene ambiguous. V lost 4 bases, J lost 2 bases, and 11 bases lay in between. The CDR3 is made up of 15 amino acids. Looked up from germline, CDR1 is KGHSY and CDR2 is FQNENV. CDR3 region: CASSPRRLNTGELFF. CDR3 coding DNA: TGTGCCAGCAGCCCAAGGCGGCTAAACACCGGGGAGCTGTTTTTT. The variable domain in full, completed from reference TRBV16 and TRBJ2-2, reads GEEVAQTPKHLVRGEGQKAKLYCAPIKGHSYVFWYQQVLKNEFKFLISFQNENVFDETGMPKERFSAKCLPNSPCSLEIQATKLEDSAVYFCASSPRRLNTGELFFGEGSRLTVL.

The CDR3 spells CASSLAPETYGYTF. The CDR3 nucleotides are TGTGCCAGCAGCTTAGCCCCAGAGACTTATGGCTACACCTTC. The chain couples TRBV7-9 to TRBJ1-2; unclear D gene. The V end lost 0 bases, the J end lost 5 bases, and 10 bases lay between the germline ends. This CDR3 region has 14 residues. The germline V gene has CDR1 SEHNR and CDR2 FQNEAQ (reference sequence).